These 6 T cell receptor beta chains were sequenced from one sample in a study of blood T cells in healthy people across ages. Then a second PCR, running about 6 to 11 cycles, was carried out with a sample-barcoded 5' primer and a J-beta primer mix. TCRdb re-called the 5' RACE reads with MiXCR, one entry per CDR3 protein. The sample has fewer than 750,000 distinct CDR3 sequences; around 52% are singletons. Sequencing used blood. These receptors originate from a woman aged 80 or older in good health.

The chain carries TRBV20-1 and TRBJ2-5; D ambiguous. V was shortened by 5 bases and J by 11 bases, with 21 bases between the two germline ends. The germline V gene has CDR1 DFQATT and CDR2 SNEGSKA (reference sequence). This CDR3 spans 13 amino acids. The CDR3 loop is CSAPRVGSGEQYF. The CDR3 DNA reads TGCAGTGCTCCTAGGGTAGGCTCGGGTGAGCAGTACTTC.

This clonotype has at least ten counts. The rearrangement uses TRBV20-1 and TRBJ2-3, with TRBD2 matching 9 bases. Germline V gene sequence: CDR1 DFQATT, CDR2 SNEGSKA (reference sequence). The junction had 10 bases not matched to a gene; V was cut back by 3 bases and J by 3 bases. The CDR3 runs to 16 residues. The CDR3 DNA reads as TGCAGTGCTAGTAACCCCCAGCGGGAGGTTACAGATACGCAGTATTTT. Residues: CSASNPQREVTDTQYF.

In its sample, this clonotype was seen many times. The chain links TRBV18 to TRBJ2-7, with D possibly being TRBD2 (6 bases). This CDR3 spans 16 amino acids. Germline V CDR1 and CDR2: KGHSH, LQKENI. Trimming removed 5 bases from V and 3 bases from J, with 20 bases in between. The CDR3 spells CASSAIGPGLNYEQYF. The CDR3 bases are TGTGCCAGCTCAGCAATAGGACCGGGACTCAACTACGAGCAGTACTTC.

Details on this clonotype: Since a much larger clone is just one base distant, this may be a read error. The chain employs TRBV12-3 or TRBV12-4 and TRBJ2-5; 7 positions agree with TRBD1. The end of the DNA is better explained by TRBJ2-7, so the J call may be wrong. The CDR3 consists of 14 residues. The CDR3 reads CASSKQGETCEQYF. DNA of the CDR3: TGTGCCAGCAGCAAGCAGGGGGAAACCTGCGAGCAGTACTTC.

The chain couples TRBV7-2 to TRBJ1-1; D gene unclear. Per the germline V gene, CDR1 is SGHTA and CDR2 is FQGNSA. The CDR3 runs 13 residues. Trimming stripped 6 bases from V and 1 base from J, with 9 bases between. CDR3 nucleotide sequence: TGTGCCAGCAGAGTAGGAGCGAACACTGAAGCTTTCTTT. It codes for CASRVGANTEAFF.

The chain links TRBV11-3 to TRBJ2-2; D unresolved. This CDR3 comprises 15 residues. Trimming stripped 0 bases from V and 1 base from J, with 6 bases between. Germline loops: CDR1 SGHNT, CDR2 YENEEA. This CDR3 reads CASSLDSKNTGELFF. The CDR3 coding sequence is TGTGCCAGCAGCTTAGATTCGAAGAACACCGGGGAGCTGTTTTTT.